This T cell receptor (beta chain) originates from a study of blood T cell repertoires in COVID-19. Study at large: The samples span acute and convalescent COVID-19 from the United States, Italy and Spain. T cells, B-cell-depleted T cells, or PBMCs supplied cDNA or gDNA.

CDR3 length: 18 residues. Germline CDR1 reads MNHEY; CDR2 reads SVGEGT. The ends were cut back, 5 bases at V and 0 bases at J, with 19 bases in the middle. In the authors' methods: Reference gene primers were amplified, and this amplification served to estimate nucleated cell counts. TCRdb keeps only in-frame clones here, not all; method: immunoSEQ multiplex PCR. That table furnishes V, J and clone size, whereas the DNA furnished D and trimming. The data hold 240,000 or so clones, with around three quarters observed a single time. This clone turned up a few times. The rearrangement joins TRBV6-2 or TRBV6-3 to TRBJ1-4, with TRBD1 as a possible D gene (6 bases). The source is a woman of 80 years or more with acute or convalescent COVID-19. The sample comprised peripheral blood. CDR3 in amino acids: CASSPVPGQIATNEKLFF. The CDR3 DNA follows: TGTGCCAGCAGTCCCGTCCCGGGACAAATTGCAACTAATGAAAAACTGTTTTTT.